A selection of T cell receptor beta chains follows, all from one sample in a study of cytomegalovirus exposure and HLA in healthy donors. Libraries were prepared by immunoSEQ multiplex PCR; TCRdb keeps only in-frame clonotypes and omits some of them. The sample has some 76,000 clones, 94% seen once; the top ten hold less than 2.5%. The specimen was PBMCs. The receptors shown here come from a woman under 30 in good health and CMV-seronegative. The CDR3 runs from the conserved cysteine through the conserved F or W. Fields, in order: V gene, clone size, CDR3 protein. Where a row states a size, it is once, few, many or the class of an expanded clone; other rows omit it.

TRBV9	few	CASSVLRNTGELFF
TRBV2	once	CASSKTSGYSYNEQFF
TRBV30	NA	CAWSRLNTEAFF
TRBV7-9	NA	CASSPGSLRTAIKPYEQYF
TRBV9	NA	CASSVGAEVSSYEQYF
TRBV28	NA	CASSWGREGDQPQHF
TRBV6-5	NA	CASRPSRRGGYGYTF
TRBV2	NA	CASREARAGGSYEQYF
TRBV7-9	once	CASSPGTGNFPEAFF
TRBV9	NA	CASSVEQTDTQYF
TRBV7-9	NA	CASSNDWSTDTQYF
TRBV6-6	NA	CASSYSGETNHNEQFF
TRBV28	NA	CASSFPGTGDTGELFF
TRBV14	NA	CASSQEGWRELPYNEQFF
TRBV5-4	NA	CASSLKTSGIMAGELFF
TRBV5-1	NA	CASSFTGGGPYEQYF
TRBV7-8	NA	CASSLLSREDSYEQYF
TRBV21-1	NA	CASSKGSDRVIQPQHF
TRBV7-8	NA	CASSRSTDSYEQYF
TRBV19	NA	CASSDRGYTEAFF
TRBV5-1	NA	CASSLAAAGLAKNIQYF
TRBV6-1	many	CASSQTADHGELFF
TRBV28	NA	CASSRSGDARELFF
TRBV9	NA	CASSRTGAGYGYTF